This record concerns one T cell receptor (beta chain) sequence. At the DNA level, this CDR3 is encoded by other sequences in the same sample as well. Looked up from germline, CDR1 is SGHRS and CDR2 is YFSETQ. The CDR3 has 15 residues. The V end was cut by 1 base, the J end by 2 bases, with 12 bases between. Treatment indicated: oral pan-JAK inhibitor, 5-10 mg twice daily. RNA was isolated and reverse transcribed to cDNA, the sequencing template. Sequencing used immunoSEQ multiplex PCR; TCRdb keeps in-frame clones, though not all of them. In the table there are 150,000 to 200,000 clones, roughly 66% of which are singletons. This sample was taken from a study of CD8+ T cells in alopecia areata. For the study at large: Those patients who were treated received oral tofacitinib, which was given at 5 to 10 mg twice daily for moderate-to-severe alopecia areata.

The sequence came from a human donor with alopecia areata. This sequence joins TRBV5-1 and TRBJ2-5, with D possibly matching TRBD2 (5 bases). Sequenced here: CD4+ T cells sorted from blood, sampled at week 24, from a patient treated with tofacitinib. As DNA, the CDR3 is TGCGCCAGCAGCTTGACGGGAACAGTTCAAGAGACCCAGTACTTC. Amino acid sequence: CASSLTGTVQETQYF.